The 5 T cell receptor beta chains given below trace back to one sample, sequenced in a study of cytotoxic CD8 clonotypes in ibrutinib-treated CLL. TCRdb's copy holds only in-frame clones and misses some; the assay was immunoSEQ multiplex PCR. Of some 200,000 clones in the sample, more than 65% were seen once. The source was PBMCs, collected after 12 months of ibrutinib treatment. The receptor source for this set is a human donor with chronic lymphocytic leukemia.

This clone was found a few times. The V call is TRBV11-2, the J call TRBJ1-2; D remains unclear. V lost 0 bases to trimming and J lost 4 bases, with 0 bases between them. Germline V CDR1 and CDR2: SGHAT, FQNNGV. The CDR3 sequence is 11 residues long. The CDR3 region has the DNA TGTGCCAGCAGCTTAGACTATGGCTACACCTTC. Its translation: CASSLDYGYTF.

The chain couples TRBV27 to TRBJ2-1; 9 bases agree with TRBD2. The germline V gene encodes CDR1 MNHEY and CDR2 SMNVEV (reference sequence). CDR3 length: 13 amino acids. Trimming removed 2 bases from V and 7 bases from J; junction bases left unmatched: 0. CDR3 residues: CASSLAGGNEQFF. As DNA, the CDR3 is TGTGCCAGCAGTTTAGCGGGGGGGAATGAGCAGTTCTTC.

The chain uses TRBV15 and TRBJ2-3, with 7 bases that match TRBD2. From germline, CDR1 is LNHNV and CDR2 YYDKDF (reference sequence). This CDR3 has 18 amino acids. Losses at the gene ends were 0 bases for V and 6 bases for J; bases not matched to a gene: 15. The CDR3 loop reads CATSRDPWAGDRADTQYF. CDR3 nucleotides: TGTGCCACCAGCAGAGACCCCTGGGCGGGAGACAGAGCGGATACGCAGTATTTT.

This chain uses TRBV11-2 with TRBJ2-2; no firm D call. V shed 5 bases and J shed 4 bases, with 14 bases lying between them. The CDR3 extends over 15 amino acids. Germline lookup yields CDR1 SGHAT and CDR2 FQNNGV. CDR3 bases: TGTGCCAGCAGCCGGACCTTTGTCGGCACCGGGGAGCTGTTTTTT. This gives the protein CASSRTFVGTGELFF.

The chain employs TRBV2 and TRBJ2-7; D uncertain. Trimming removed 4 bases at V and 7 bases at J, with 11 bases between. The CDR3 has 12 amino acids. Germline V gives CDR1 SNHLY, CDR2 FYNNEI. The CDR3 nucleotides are TGTGCCAGCAGTGGAGGCCCTGTTGAGCAGTACTTC. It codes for CASSGGPVEQYF.